This T cell receptor (beta chain) derives from a study of beta chain features in type 1 diabetes. This clone was observed a handful of times. Antigen unknown. V was cut by 4 bases and J by 6 bases, with 10 bases left in between. This CDR3 is 13 amino acids long. The germline V gene encodes CDR1 SEHNR and CDR2 FQNEAQ (reference sequence). Study-level results: Shortening of TCRB CDR3s, moderate but significant, appeared in all four CD4+ subsets of Type 1 diabetes patients.

Reverse transcription of all isolated RNA meant that expressed TCRB transcripts were sequenced. Clones were sequenced by immunoSEQ multiplex PCR, and TCRdb holds only the in-frame ones, with some missing. The sample records some 410,000 clones, 11% being singletons. The authors sorted CD4+ naive, central memory, regulatory and stem cell-like memory cells via CD45RO/CCR7/CD25/CD127/CD95/CD27. The sequencing sample was made of naive CD4+ T cells from blood. This chain joins TRBV7-9 and TRBJ2-1; the D gene is possibly TRBD2 (6 bases). This receptor was taken from a young woman in good health. The CDR3, as DNA: TGTGCCAGCAGCTCCGGGACTCTCAATGAGCAGTTCTTC. Translation: CASSSGTLNEQFF.